The rows below give T cell receptor beta chains drawn from one sample of a study of CD8 T cells in Susac syndrome. A single record per CDR3 protein comes from TCRdb applying MiXCR to the immunoSEQ multiplex PCR reads. The sample gives some 120,000 distinct CDR3 sequences, 94% of which show up once; just over 0.095% is in the top ten. The sequencing input was CD4+ T cells from PBMCs. The receptors come from a human donor in good health. CDR3s include the opening cysteine and the closing phenylalanine or tryptophan. A D gene is named only where the DNA matches it firmly. Size values are once, few and many counts, or a class for expanded clones, and some rows have none.

j_call,clone_size,v_call,d_call,cdr3_aa,cdr3_nt
TRBJ2-1,.,TRBV2,.,CASSESTNEQFF,TGTGCCAGCAGTGAAAGCACCAATGAGCAGTTCTTC
TRBJ2-7,few,TRBV6-1,.,CASSQLLGPISYEQYF,TGTGCCAGCAGTCAACTCTTGGGGCCAATCTCCTACGAGCAGTACTTC
TRBJ1-1,.,TRBV3-1,.,CASSQGLGDAFF,TGTGCCAGCAGCCAAGGATTGGGAGACGCTTTCTTT
TRBJ2-7,.,TRBV15,TRBD2,CATSPGGGAGEPHEQYF,TGTGCCACCAGCCCAGGTGGGGGAGCGGGAGAACCCCACGAGCAGTACTTC
TRBJ1-3,.,TRBV3-1,.,CASSQGGVSGNTIYF,TGTGCCAGCAGCCAAGGGGGAGTCTCTGGAAACACCATATATTTT
TRBJ2-5,.,TRBV7-9,.,CASSSLRQQTQYF,TGTGCCAGCAGCTCCCTGAGGCAGCAGACCCAGTACTTC
TRBJ2-1,.,TRBV7-8,.,CASSLEAVAAYAYNEQFF,TGTGCCAGCAGCTTAGAGGCTGTTGCGGCATACGCCTACAATGAGCAGTTCTTC
TRBJ1-6,.,TRBV20-1,TRBD1,CSAPTQGMDNSPLHF,TGCAGTGCGCCAACACAGGGGATGGATAATTCACCCCTCCACTTT
TRBJ1-1,once,TRBV13,.,CASSLLAGTEAFF,TGTGCCAGCAGCTTATTAGCTGGCACTGAAGCTTTCTTT
TRBJ2-5,.,TRBV5-1,.,CASSLENAGATQETQYF,TGCGCCAGCAGCTTGGAGAACGCGGGGGCGACCCAAGAGACCCAGTACTTC
TRBJ2-7,.,TRBV6-5,.,CASSYSGTPYEQYF,TGTGCCAGCAGTTACTCGGGGACACCGTACGAGCAGTACTTC
TRBJ1-5,.,TRBV6-2/TRBV6-3,.,CASSYGGAMGNQPQHF,TGTGCCAGCAGTTACGGCGGGGCAATGGGCAATCAGCCCCAGCATTTT
TRBJ2-2,.,TRBV12-3/TRBV12-4,.,CASSFILWVSTLPGELFF,TGTGCCAGCAGTTTCATCCTTTGGGTTTCCACTCTACCCGGGGAGCTGTTTTTT
TRBJ2-5,once,TRBV6-6,.,CASSYSLDGDQYF,TGTGCCAGCAGTTACTCTCTGGACGGGGACCAGTACTTC
TRBJ1-1,.,TRBV27,.,CASSFTPGSHEAFF,TGTGCCAGCAGTTTTACTCCAGGGAGCCATGAAGCTTTCTTT
TRBJ2-1,once,TRBV7-3,.,CASSSPGLEQFF,TGTGCCAGCAGCTCACCGGGACTCGAGCAGTTCTTC
TRBJ2-3,.,TRBV28,TRBD1,CASSLTSPRDSTDTQYF,TGTGCCAGCAGTTTAACAAGTCCGAGGGACAGTACAGATACGCAGTATTTT
TRBJ1-1,.,TRBV14,.,CASSRNLGGAVVPNTEAFF,TGTGCCAGCAGCCGAAACTTGGGTGGGGCGGTCGTCCCGAACACTGAAGCTTTCTTT
TRBJ2-5,once,TRBV12-3/TRBV12-4,.,CASSFLTETQYF,TGTGCCAGCAGTTTTCTCACGGAGACCCAGTACTTC
TRBJ2-7,.,TRBV27,TRBD2,CASRKREVLDEQYF,TGTGCCAGCAGAAAGCGGGAGGTCTTAGACGAGCAGTACTTC
TRBJ2-3,.,TRBV6-6,.,CASRRQGLADTQYF,TGTGCCAGCCGGCGGCAGGGTTTGGCAGATACGCAGTATTTT
TRBJ1-1,.,TRBV15,.,CATSRDTPAPFF,TGTGCCACCAGCAGAGATACACCGGCACCTTTCTTT
TRBJ2-1,.,TRBV9,TRBD2,CASSAFSGTSGGAEQFF,TGTGCCAGCAGCGCCTTCTCCGGGACTAGCGGGGGGGCGGAGCAGTTCTTC
TRBJ2-7,.,TRBV6-1,.,CASSPPPYF,TGTGCCAGCAGCCCCCCCCCGTACTTC
TRBJ2-2,once,TRBV24-1,.,CATSSIATGELFF,TGTGCCACCAGCTCGATAGCTACCGGGGAGCTGTTTTTT
TRBJ2-2,.,TRBV5-1,.,CASSGDQYTGELFF,TGCGCCAGCAGCGGGGATCAGTACACCGGGGAGCTGTTTTTT
TRBJ2-3,.,TRBV3-1,.,CASSQVPGTAQYF,TGTGCCAGCAGCCAAGTACCCGGGACGGCGCAGTATTTT
TRBJ2-2,.,TRBV4-3,.,CASSQLYSRPGELFF,TGCGCCAGCAGCCAACTCTATAGCCGCCCCGGGGAGCTGTTTTTT
TRBJ2-7,.,TRBV7-2,.,CASSPEGGYREQYF,TGTGCCAGCAGCCCCGAGGGGGGATACAGGGAGCAGTACTTC
TRBJ2-7,.,TRBV20-1,TRBD2,CSARLAGVYEQYF,TGCAGTGCTAGACTAGCGGGAGTGTACGAGCAGTACTTC
TRBJ2-5,.,TRBV7-9,.,CASSLTMMRGRETQYF,TGTGCCAGCAGCTTAACTATGATGAGGGGCAGGGAGACCCAGTACTTC
TRBJ2-7,.,TRBV20-1,.,CSAKRFEDSYEQYF,TGCAGTGCTAAGCGATTTGAGGACTCCTACGAGCAGTACTTC
TRBJ1-2,few,TRBV6-6,.,CASSLQGDYGYTF,TGTGCCAGCAGTCTACAGGGTGACTATGGCTACACCTTC
TRBJ2-7,.,TRBV15,TRBD2,CATSRSAVGLDIDEQYF,TGTGCCACCAGCAGGAGTGCCGTGGGACTAGATATCGACGAGCAGTACTTC
TRBJ2-3,.,TRBV5-1,TRBD2,CASSLVVAGGDTQYF,TGCGCCAGCAGCTTGGTGGTAGCGGGAGGGGATACGCAGTATTTT
TRBJ2-7,.,TRBV28,.,CASSVGGSSSYEQYF,TGTGCCAGCAGCGTTGGGGGCTCGAGCTCCTACGAGCAGTACTTC
TRBJ2-2,few,TRBV30,.,CAWSPWNTGELFF,TGTGCCTGGAGTCCATGGAACACCGGGGAGCTGTTTTTT
TRBJ1-6,once,TRBV9,.,CASSLGAGANSPLHF,TGTGCCAGCAGCTTAGGGGCAGGGGCCAATTCACCCCTCCACTTT
TRBJ2-5,.,TRBV27,TRBD2,CASSLAGEIQETQYF,TGTGCCAGCAGCCTAGCGGGAGAGATCCAAGAGACCCAGTACTTC
TRBJ2-5,.,TRBV5-1,.,CASSLAVGKTETQYF,TGCGCCAGCAGCTTGGCCGTTGGGAAAACAGAGACCCAGTACTTC
TRBJ2-3,.,TRBV4-1,TRBD2,CASSQGTSRGADTQYF,TGCGCCAGCAGCCAAGGGACTAGCAGAGGGGCAGATACGCAGTATTTT
TRBJ1-5,.,TRBV7-8,.,CASSHVGENQPQHF,TGTGCCAGCAGTCACGTAGGGGAAAATCAGCCCCAGCATTTT
TRBJ2-1,few,TRBV29-1,TRBD1,CSLSPPGTGFEQFF,TGCAGCCTGTCCCCCCCAGGGACAGGTTTTGAGCAGTTCTTC
TRBJ1-1,.,TRBV28,.,CASSFTGLQNTEAFF,TGTGCCAGCAGTTTCACGGGACTCCAGAACACTGAAGCTTTCTTT
TRBJ2-7,.,TRBV4-1,.,CASSQESTVDGYEQYF,TGCGCCAGCAGCCAAGAGTCAACTGTAGACGGATACGAGCAGTACTTC
TRBJ2-2,once,TRBV6-8,.,CASSYRQAPNTGELFF,TGTGCCAGCAGTTACCGGCAGGCCCCGAACACCGGGGAGCTGTTTTTT
TRBJ2-7,.,TRBV7-9,TRBD2,CASSSQREGLYEQYF,TGTGCCAGCAGCTCCCAGCGGGAGGGCCTCTACGAGCAGTACTTC
TRBJ2-3,.,TRBV2,.,CASYGNRDDTQYF,TGTGCCAGCTATGGTAACAGGGACGATACGCAGTATTTT
TRBJ2-6,.,TRBV5-4,.,CASSTGTPSFGAGANVLTF,TGTGCCAGCAGCACCGGGACGCCGAGCTTTGGGGCTGGGGCCAACGTCCTGACTTTC
TRBJ1-4,.,TRBV29-1,.,CSVEGSSANEKLFF,TGCAGCGTCGAGGGTAGCTCAGCTAATGAAAAACTGTTTTTT
TRBJ1-2,.,TRBV6-1,TRBD1,CASKPGDRGYGYTF,TGTGCCAGCAAACCCGGGGACAGGGGCTATGGCTACACCTTC
TRBJ2-1,.,TRBV5-4,.,CASSLWTGGISSYNEQFF,TGTGCCAGCAGCTTGTGGACCGGGGGTATAAGCTCCTACAATGAGCAGTTCTTC
TRBJ2-5,.,TRBV4-2,.,CASSQDRFAGFQETQYF,TGTGCCAGCAGCCAAGATCGTTTCGCCGGCTTCCAAGAGACCCAGTACTTC
TRBJ1-4,.,TRBV9,.,CASSVAWGTNEKLFF,TGTGCCAGCAGCGTAGCGTGGGGAACTAATGAAAAACTGTTTTTT
TRBJ1-1,.,TRBV7-6,TRBD1,CASSSGQGNTEAFF,TGTGCCAGCAGCTCGGGACAGGGGAACACTGAAGCTTTCTTT
TRBJ2-7,.,TRBV30,TRBD1,CAWSADRGPYEQYF,TGTGCCTGGAGTGCCGACAGGGGGCCCTACGAGCAGTACTTC
TRBJ2-5,.,TRBV20-1,TRBD1,CSASTGKGETQYF,TGCAGTGCGTCGACAGGGAAAGGGGAGACCCAGTACTTC
TRBJ2-6,.,TRBV3-1,.,CASSPPPPTYSGANVLTF,TGTGCCAGCAGCCCCCCCCCGCCGACCTACTCTGGGGCCAACGTCCTGACTTTC
TRBJ2-2,once,TRBV25-1,TRBD1,CASSEIRTGVNTGELFF,TGTGCCAGCAGTGAGATCCGGACAGGCGTAAACACCGGGGAGCTGTTTTTT
TRBJ2-1,.,TRBV6-6,.,CASSSGIYNEQFF,TGTGCCAGCAGTTCGGGGATCTACAATGAGCAGTTCTTC